Sequencing of this T cell receptor beta chain was carried out in a study of T cell responses to AZD1222 COVID-19 vaccine. Here immunoSEQ multiplex PCR was the method, and the copy in TCRdb shows in-frame clones only, minus some. The top ten clones hold approximately 5% of a sample with 140,000 or so clones, approximately 86% of them seen once. CDR1 KGHSH and CDR2 LQKENI come from the germline V gene. The CDR3 is 14 amino acids. V was shortened by 6 bases and J by 1 base, with 13 bases between the two germline ends. Points on this clone: The antigen is unknown.

Broader study findings: The breadth and depth of Spike-specific TCRs increased once two AZD1222 doses had been given.

Sequencing was performed on peripheral blood, taken 28 days after the second AZD1222 dose. The genes are TRBV18 and TRBJ2-7; a possible D gene is TRBD2 (6 bases). The sequence derives from an adult who received the AZD1222 COVID-19 vaccine. The CDR3 DNA is TGTGCCAGCTCCCTCGCCGGAGGGTCCTACGAGCAGTACTTC. This codes for CASSLAGGSYEQYF. Full variable domain (rest looked up from reference TRBV18 and TRBJ2-7): NAGVMQNPRHLVRRRGQEARLRCSPMKGHSHVYWYRQLPEEGLKFMVYLQKENIIDESGMPKERFSAEFPKEGPSILRIQQVVRGDSAAYFCASSLAGGSYEQYFGPGTRLTVT.